The 15 T cell receptor beta chains reported below all come from one sample, sequenced in a study of cytomegalovirus exposure and HLA in healthy donors. Libraries were prepared by immunoSEQ multiplex PCR; TCRdb keeps only in-frame clonotypes and omits some of them. The sample holds roughly 60,000 clones; 90% to 97% are singletons and the top ten take approximately 0.9%. Material for sequencing was PBMCs. Every receptor here comes from a man between 18 and 29 years old in good health and CMV-seronegative.

J is TRBJ2-1 and V is TRBV19, with 8 bases aligning to TRBD2. The CDR3 runs to 17 residues. Germline CDR1 LNHDA, CDR2 SQIVND (reference sequence). V lost 3 bases, J lost 8 bases, and 15 bases stayed unmatched. The CDR3 DNA sequence: TGTGCCAGTAGTATCCCCCGAAGCGGGAGATTAAACTATGAGCAGTTCTTC. This gives the protein CASSIPRSGRLNYEQFF.

The chain has TRBV14 and TRBJ1-2; 8 bases are a match to TRBD1. Germline V gene data show CDR1 as SGHDN and CDR2 as FVKESK. CDR3 length: 15 residues. V dropped 2 bases and J dropped 4; count of bases not matched to a gene: 6. CDR3 bases: TGTGCCAGCAGCCAAACGGGACAGGAAATCTATGGCTACACCTTC. This codes for CASSQTGQEIYGYTF.

The chain joins TRBV9 to TRBJ2-3; D is ambiguous. The V gene lost 4 bases and the J gene lost 0 bases, with 9 bases spanning the gap. The CDR3 covers 14 residues. The germline V gene encodes CDR1 SGDLS and CDR2 YYNGEE. CDR3: CASSPPRSTDTQYF. The CDR3 DNA reads as TGTGCCAGCAGCCCGCCTAGAAGCACAGATACGCAGTATTTT.

This clone was detected only once. The rearrangement uses TRBV5-1 and TRBJ2-2; TRBD2 matches 11 bases. Germline V lookup: CDR1 SGHRS, CDR2 YFSETQ. This CDR3 region has 18 residues. Trimming took 2 bases from V and 2 from J; bases not matched to a gene: 8. CDR3 in amino acids: CASSLNGLAGTNTGELFF. The DNA for the CDR3 is TGCGCCAGCAGCTTAAACGGACTAGCGGGTACTAACACCGGGGAGCTGTTTTTT. The complete variable domain, with remaining parts taken from reference TRBV5-1 and TRBJ2-2, reads KAGVTQTPRYLIKTRGQQVTLSCSPISGHRSVSWYQQTPGQGLQFLFEYFSETQRNKGNFPGRFSGRQFSNSRSEMNVSTLELGDSALYLCASSLNGLAGTNTGELFFGEGSRLTVL.

This clone was counted a few times. J is TRBJ1-1 and V is TRBV28, with 7 bases matching TRBD1. Germline V gene data show CDR1 as MDHEN and CDR2 as SYDVKM. Trimming took 4 bases from V and 0 from J; bases not matched to a gene: 8. This CDR3 has 16 residues. CDR3 sequence: CASSSRDSYMNTEAFF. The CDR3 DNA reads as TGTGCCAGCAGTTCCAGGGACAGCTACATGAACACTGAAGCTTTCTTT.

This clone was seen more than once but under ten times. The J gene is TRBJ1-1, the V gene TRBV6-4; D remains ambiguous. Germline V gene lookup returns CDR1 MRHNA and CDR2 SNTAGT. The CDR3 runs to 13 residues. V was trimmed by 4 bases and J by 1 base, leaving 7 bases between them. CDR3 DNA: TGTGCCAGCAGTGGGACTGCGAACACTGAAGCTTTCTTT. This sequence encodes CASSGTANTEAFF.

The rearrangement joins TRBV7-6 to TRBJ2-7; tentative D call: TRBD2 (5 bases). The CDR3 contains 15 residues. Per the germline V gene, CDR1 is SGHVS and CDR2 is FNYEAQ. V was cut by 0 bases and J by 3 bases, with 12 bases left in between. The CDR3: CASSLAGRNIYEQYF. In DNA, the CDR3 is TGTGCCAGCAGCTTAGCAGGGAGAAATATCTACGAGCAGTACTTC.

The J gene is TRBJ2-2, the V gene TRBV5-1, with D perhaps matching TRBD2 (6 bases). The CDR3 extends over 13 amino acids. CDR1 and CDR2 (germline): SGHRS, YFSETQ. The germline V and J ends were trimmed by 4 bases and 9 bases, with 13 bases remaining between them. Written as DNA, the CDR3 is TGCGCCAGCAGCGTACCTAGCGCCCGGGAGCTGTTTTTT. Translation gives CASSVPSARELFF.

V and J are TRBV28 and TRBJ2-2; TRBD1 aligns across 12 bases. V was pared by 5 bases and J by 0 bases, with 4 bases of the junction left unmatched. Looked up from germline, CDR1 is MDHEN and CDR2 is SYDVKM. The CDR3 sequence is 17 residues long. The CDR3, as DNA: TGTGCCAGCAGTCTTCGGGACAGGGGGCCGAACACCGGGGAGCTGTTTTTT. This translates into CASSLRDRGPNTGELFF.

This clone was detected only once. This sequence joins TRBV28 and TRBJ1-2, with TRBD1 matching over 10 bases. Per germline, CDR1 MDHEN and CDR2 SYDVKM. This CDR3 region has 12 residues. V was clipped by 6 bases and J by 7 bases; unmatched bases: 2. CDR3: CASRGTGVGYTF. As DNA, the CDR3 is TGTGCCAGCAGGGGGACAGGGGTTGGCTACACCTTC.

The gene calls are TRBV2 and TRBJ2-7, with D perhaps TRBD2 (6 bases). This CDR3 region has 13 residues. V shed 6 bases and J shed 1 base, with 10 bases lying between them. Germline V gene lookup returns CDR1 SNHLY and CDR2 FYNNEI. The CDR3 nucleotides read TGTGCCAGCAGCTCAGGGACTTCCTACGAGCAGTACTTC. It yields the protein CASSSGTSYEQYF.

In this sample, this clone turned up once. The genes are TRBV29-1 and TRBJ1-3; D not certain. The CDR3 contains 14 residues. Looked up from germline, CDR1 is SQVTM and CDR2 is ANQGSEA. The ends were cut back, 3 bases at V and 0 bases at J, with 9 bases in the middle. CDR3 nucleotides: TGCAGCGTTGATGGGCAGAGCTCTGGAAACACCATATATTTT. Protein: CSVDGQSSGNTIYF.

The chain couples TRBV27 to TRBJ1-3; 9 bases fit TRBD1. CDR1 is MNHEY, CDR2 SMNVEV, per germline (reference sequence). The trim removed 5 bases at V and 2 bases at J, leaving 4 bases unmatched. The CDR3 has 15 residues. The CDR3 sequence: CASSLQGAAGNTIYF. CDR3 in DNA: TGTGCCAGCAGTCTACAGGGGGCCGCTGGAAACACCATATATTTT.

The chain is built from TRBV9 and TRBJ1-2; D not resolved. CDR1 and CDR2 from the germline V gene are SGDLS and YYNGEE. V lost 1 base and J 8 bases, leaving 9 bases between the germline ends. CDR3 length equals 12 residues. The CDR3 coding sequence is TGTGCCAGCAGCGTATCAGGTCTCGGCTACACCTTC. Protein sequence: CASSVSGLGYTF.

The rearrangement uses TRBV4-1 and TRBJ1-5, with TRBD1 identical over 11 bases. The CDR3 has 14 residues. J gave up 5 bases and V 4 bases, and 1 base lay outside the gene matches. Per the germline V gene, CDR1 is MGHRA and CDR2 is YSYEKL. The CDR3 nucleotides read TGCGCCAGCAGCCGGGGACAGGGGGATCAGCCCCAGCATTTT. Translation: CASSRGQGDQPQHF.